The 29 T cell receptor beta chains below all came from one sample that was sequenced in a study of T cell responses to AZD1222 COVID-19 vaccine. TCRdb's copy holds only in-frame clones and misses some; the assay was immunoSEQ multiplex PCR. The data show about 97,000 clones, with 90% seen just once and 1% to 1.5% held by the top ten. The sequencing used peripheral blood, collected on day 0 of AZD1222 vaccination. These receptors were taken from an adult in good health.

The gene calls are TRBV7-2 and TRBJ2-1; no clear D gene. V lost 5 bases to trimming and J lost 3 bases, with 11 bases between them. From germline, CDR1 is SGHTA and CDR2 FQGNSA. This CDR3 has 14 residues. CDR3 DNA sequence: TGTGCCAGCAGCCCTATCGACCGCTACAATGAGCAGTTCTTC. This gives the protein CASSPIDRYNEQFF. Full variable domain (missing parts from reference TRBV7-2 and TRBJ2-1): GAGVSQSPSNKVTEKGKDVELRCDPISGHTALYWYRQSLGQGLEFLIYFQGNSAPDKSGLPSDRFSAERTGGSVSTLTIQRTQQEDSAVYLCASSPIDRYNEQFFGPGTRLTVL.

The chain combines TRBV6-5 with TRBJ2-1, with D hard to call. From germline, CDR1 is MNHEY and CDR2 SVGAGI. V lost 2 bases, J lost 8 bases, and 10 bases lay in between. The CDR3 is made up of 13 amino acids. The CDR3, as DNA: TGTGCCAGCAGTTACGTGGGTACGGATGAGCAGTTCTTC. Translation gives CASSYVGTDEQFF.

The chain couples TRBV30 to TRBJ2-5; D ambiguous. The CDR3 is 13 amino acids. Germline-derived CDR1 and CDR2 are GTSNPN and SVGIG (reference sequence). V lost 2 bases and J lost 0, with 7 bases in between. CDR3 nucleotides: TGTGCCTGGAGTATAAGGGACCAAGAGACCCAGTACTTC. Protein: CAWSIRDQETQYF.

This chain links TRBV6-1 with TRBJ2-1; D unresolved. The CDR3 consists of 13 residues. Germline V gene data show CDR1 as MNHNS and CDR2 as SASEGT. The V gene lost 2 bases and the J gene lost 2 bases, with 4 bases spanning the gap. The CDR3 protein is CASSELTYNEQFF. In nucleotides, the CDR3 is TGTGCCAGCAGTGAATTAACCTACAATGAGCAGTTCTTC.

V usage is TRBV19 and J usage is TRBJ2-5, with D possibly matching TRBD1 (6 bases). The CDR3 contains 15 residues. V was cut by 9 bases and J by 2 bases, with 19 bases left in between. Germline V gene data show CDR1 as LNHDA and CDR2 as SQIVND (reference sequence). CDR3 sequence: CASSTRDIGQETQYF. The DNA for the CDR3 is TGTGCCAGCAGCACCCGGGACATAGGGCAAGAGACCCAGTACTTC.

J is TRBJ1-2 and V is TRBV18, with 7 bases matching TRBD1. V was clipped by 5 bases and J by 4 bases; unmatched bases: 13. There are 16 residues in the CDR3. Germline V lookup: CDR1 KGHSH, CDR2 LQKENI. CDR3 sequence reads: CASSSSDRAYSYGYTF. DNA for the CDR3: TGTGCCAGCTCATCCTCCGACAGGGCTTATAGCTATGGCTACACCTTC.

The V call is TRBV5-1, the J call TRBJ2-5, with D perhaps assigned TRBD1 or TRBD2 (5 bases each). The V end was cut by 0 bases, the J end by 3 bases, with 15 bases between. The germline V gene has CDR1 SGHRS and CDR2 YFSETQ. This CDR3 is built from 16 residues. The CDR3 DNA reads TGCGCCAGCAGCTTGGGGGGCCGGGGCGCGGAAGAGACCCAGTACTTC. The encoded protein is CASSLGGRGAEETQYF.

The rearrangement links TRBV28 to TRBJ1-1, with 8 bases fitting TRBD1. With 3 bases clipped from V and 1 base from J, the junction kept 7 bases outside the gene matches. This CDR3 region has 16 residues. Germline CDR1 and CDR2: MDHEN and SYDVKM. The CDR3 spells CASSFPDRGWNTEAFF. CDR3 DNA sequence: TGTGCCAGCAGTTTCCCTGACAGGGGATGGAACACTGAAGCTTTCTTT.

The CDR3 bases are TGCGCCAGCAGCCCCGGGGGCTCGACTAATGAAAAACTGTTTTTT. Residues: CASSPGGSTNEKLFF. The chain combines TRBV5-1 with TRBJ1-4; D possibly corresponds to TRBD1 (6 bases). From germline, CDR1 is SGHRS and CDR2 YFSETQ. The CDR3 loop spans 15 amino acids. Trimming cost V 4 bases and J 2 bases, with 12 bases left between them.

The rearrangement joins TRBV2 to TRBJ2-5, with D possibly TRBD2 on 7 matching bases. CDR1 is SNHLY and CDR2 is FYNNEI in the germline V gene. CDR3 length equals 14 residues. Trimming cost V 2 bases and J 4 bases, with 11 bases left between them. CDR3 DNA sequence: TGTGCCAGCAGTGAAAGGCGGGGGCCAGAGACCCAGTACTTC. Encoded protein: CASSERRGPETQYF.

This rearrangement joins TRBV9 to TRBJ1-3; unclear D gene. CDR1 and CDR2 from the germline V gene are SGDLS and YYNGEE. The CDR3 totals 16 residues. The germline V and J ends were trimmed by 4 bases and 0 bases, with 14 bases remaining between them. The CDR3 protein is CASSRRVRDSGNTIYF. Written as DNA, the CDR3 is TGTGCCAGCAGCCGCCGTGTTAGGGACTCTGGAAACACCATATATTTT.

The chain joins TRBV11-2 to TRBJ2-7, with 8 bases lining up with TRBD1. Trimming at V came to 3 bases and at J to 2 bases, leaving 3 bases not matched to a gene. The V gene's germline CDR1 is SGHAT and CDR2 FQNNGV. This CDR3 is built from 14 residues. The CDR3 region has the DNA TGTGCCAGCAGCTTCGGACAGGGCCCCTACGAGCAGTACTTC. It is translated as CASSFGQGPYEQYF.

This sequence joins TRBV18 and TRBJ2-5, with D unresolved. Germline-derived CDR1 and CDR2 are KGHSH and LQKENI. This CDR3 has 12 residues. Trimming stripped 2 bases from V and 5 bases from J, with 6 bases between. The CDR3 DNA follows: TGTGCCAGCTCACCAGGTCAGGAGACCCAGTACTTC. Amino acid sequence: CASSPGQETQYF.

V gene TRBV2 combines with J gene TRBJ2-7; unclear D gene. This CDR3 is built from 12 residues. V dropped 8 bases and J dropped 1 base, with 9 bases sitting between them. CDR1 and CDR2 (germline): SNHLY, FYNNEI. The CDR3 here is CASCWDSYEQYF. The CDR3 DNA reads TGTGCCAGCTGTTGGGATTCCTACGAGCAGTACTTC.

This clone has only one observation. The chain links TRBV7-8 to TRBJ2-5; unclear D gene. The CDR3 covers 12 residues. The germline V gene has CDR1 SGHVS and CDR2 FQNEAQ. Between the trimmed V and J ends, which lost 6 bases and 5 bases, there was a span of 10 bases. The CDR3 DNA reads TGTGCCAGCAGTAGAAATTTTGAGACCCAGTACTTC. Amino acid sequence: CASSRNFETQYF.

V is TRBV5-4 and J is TRBJ2-7; tentative D call: TRBD1 (6 bases). Germline-derived CDR1 and CDR2 are SGHNT and YYREEE (reference sequence). This CDR3 is built from 18 residues. Trimming shortened V by 0 bases and J by 4 bases, and 23 bases separated the two germline ends. In nucleotides, the CDR3 is TGTGCCAGCAGCTTGGCGAGAGGCGGTGGGGGCGGTGGATACGAGCAGTACTTC. This encodes CASSLARGGGGGGYEQYF.

The V and J genes are TRBV5-1 and TRBJ2-1; 7 bases align to TRBD2. The CDR3 contains 16 residues. The V gene's germline CDR1 is SGHRS and CDR2 YFSETQ. V lost 4 bases, J lost 8 bases, and 15 bases stayed unmatched. In DNA form, the CDR3 reads TGCGCCAGCAGCATAAGCGGGGCGGCTAGCACCGATGAGCAGTTCTTC. Translated, it gives CASSISGAASTDEQFF.

This clone was seen a few times. The chain combines TRBV7-6 with TRBJ2-7, with D perhaps matching TRBD1 (6 bases). Germline lookup yields CDR1 SGHVS and CDR2 FNYEAQ. CDR3 size: 16 residues. With 5 bases removed from V and 3 bases from J, the gap between germline ends came to 20 bases. CDR3: CASSAAAGAGIYEQYF. The CDR3 DNA follows: TGTGCCAGCAGCGCCGCCGCAGGGGCCGGTATCTACGAGCAGTACTTC. The full variable domain, with the rest looked up from reference TRBV7-6 and TRBJ2-7, is GAGVSQSPRYKVTKRGQDVALRCDPISGHVSLYWYRQALGQGPEFLTYFNYEAQQDKSGLPNDRFSAERPEGSISTLTIQRTEQRDSAMYRCASSAAAGAGIYEQYFGPGTRLTVT.

This chain links TRBV2 with TRBJ2-7; the match to TRBD1 covers 8 bases. Germline CDR1 reads SNHLY; CDR2 reads FYNNEI. The CDR3 length is 15 residues. V was clipped by 6 bases and J by 2 bases; unmatched bases: 9. CDR3 coding DNA: TGTGCCAGCAGCGGGGCCGGGACAGGACCCTACGAGCAGTACTTC. Encoded protein: CASSGAGTGPYEQYF.

This rearrangement joins TRBV25-1 to TRBJ2-5, with D possibly matching TRBD2 (5 bases). Per germline, CDR1 MGHDK and CDR2 SYGVNS. This CDR3 comprises 14 residues. Trimming removed 0 bases at V and 5 bases at J, with 10 bases between. The CDR3 protein is CASSEYSRRETQYF. The CDR3 DNA reads as TGTGCCAGCAGTGAATATAGTAGGAGGGAGACCCAGTACTTC.

This clone was seen a single time. This chain links TRBV30 with TRBJ1-1; D gene unclear. V was cut by 3 bases and J by 3 bases, with 11 bases left in between. The length of the CDR3 is 13 residues. From germline, CDR1 is GTSNPN and CDR2 SVGIG (reference sequence). Here the CDR3 DNA reads TGTGCCTGGAGGGATGTAGGTTACACTGAAGCTTTCTTT. Protein: CAWRDVGYTEAFF.

The chain employs TRBV15 and TRBJ2-3; TRBD1 might be the D (6 bases). Trimming took off 4 bases at V and 3 bases at J, with 11 bases between the two ends. The length of the CDR3 is 14 residues. Per germline, CDR1 LNHNV and CDR2 YYDKDF (reference sequence). The CDR3 loop reads CATSIKGVTDTQYF. CDR3 DNA sequence: TGTGCCACCAGCATTAAGGGGGTTACAGATACGCAGTATTTT.

By proportion, this clone is medium-sized. This sequence joins TRBV19 and TRBJ2-3; D is perhaps TRBD1 (5 bases). Germline-derived CDR1 and CDR2 are LNHDA and SQIVND (reference sequence). Between the trimmed V and J ends, which lost 6 bases and 3 bases, there was a span of 7 bases. This CDR3 has 12 residues. The CDR3 DNA reads TGTGCCAGTAGGGGGCGTACAGATACGCAGTATTTT. This encodes CASRGRTDTQYF.

This chain connects TRBV10-2 to TRBJ1-1; D is uncertain. Germline V gives CDR1 WSHSY, CDR2 SAAADI. Deletions cut 6 bases from V and 0 bases from J, with 14 bases between. The CDR3 is 15 amino acids. CDR3 sequence (DNA): TGCGCCAGCAGAACCATGGACGGTATGAACACTGAAGCTTTCTTT. Translating gives CASRTMDGMNTEAFF.

V usage is TRBV2 and J usage is TRBJ2-3; 11 positions agree with TRBD1. This CDR3 is 17 amino acids long. CDR1 is SNHLY, CDR2 FYNNEI, per germline. The ends lost 2 bases at V and 3 bases at J; junction bases unmatched: 7. CDR3 nucleotides: TGTGCCAGCAGTGAATCTCGGACAGGGGGCAGGACAGATACGCAGTATTTT. It specifies CASSESRTGGRTDTQYF. Full variable domain (missing parts from reference TRBV2 and TRBJ2-3): EPEVTQTPSHQVTQMGQEVILRCVPISNHLYFYWYRQILGQKVEFLVSFYNNEISEKSEIFDDQFSVERPDGSNFTLKIRSTKLEDSAMYFCASSESRTGGRTDTQYFGPGTRLTVL.

With regard to this clone: The junction and the germline gene differ at one end; a read error may be behind it. This chain links TRBV11-2 with TRBJ1-2; the D gene is possibly TRBD1 (5 bases). Germline V gene sequence: CDR1 SGHAT, CDR2 FQNNGV. The CDR3 length is 15 residues. Here the CDR3 DNA reads TGTGCCAGCAGCTTAGTGGGGGGTGATAACGATGGCTACACCTTC. Amino acids: CASSLVGGDNDGYTF.

This chain links TRBV10-1 with TRBJ2-1; D is possibly TRBD1 (6 bases). V lost 7 bases and J lost 0, with 13 bases in between. This CDR3 has 15 amino acids. Per the germline V gene, CDR1 is WNHNN and CDR2 is SYGVQD (reference sequence). The CDR3 reads CASTGQRGSYNEQFF. In nucleotides, the CDR3 is TGCGCCAGCACCGGACAGAGAGGCTCCTACAATGAGCAGTTCTTC.

The chain uses TRBV5-8 and TRBJ2-5; 9 nucleotides match TRBD1. This CDR3 is built from 14 residues. J lost 5 bases, V lost 4 bases, and 6 bases had no gene match. Germline values: CDR1 SGHTS, CDR2 YDEGEE. The CDR3: CASSPWDRAETQYF. CDR3 DNA sequence: TGTGCCAGCAGCCCCTGGGACAGGGCGGAGACCCAGTACTTC.

This clone was picked up one time. The chain employs TRBV30 and TRBJ2-3; perhaps TRBD1 as D (6 bases). Per germline, CDR1 GTSNPN and CDR2 SVGIG (reference sequence). V lost 0 bases and J 1 base, leaving 11 bases between the germline ends. The length of the CDR3 is 15 residues. CDR3 DNA: TGTGCCTGGAGTGTGCAGGGGCGAGGCACAGATACGCAGTATTTT. As protein: CAWSVQGRGTDTQYF.